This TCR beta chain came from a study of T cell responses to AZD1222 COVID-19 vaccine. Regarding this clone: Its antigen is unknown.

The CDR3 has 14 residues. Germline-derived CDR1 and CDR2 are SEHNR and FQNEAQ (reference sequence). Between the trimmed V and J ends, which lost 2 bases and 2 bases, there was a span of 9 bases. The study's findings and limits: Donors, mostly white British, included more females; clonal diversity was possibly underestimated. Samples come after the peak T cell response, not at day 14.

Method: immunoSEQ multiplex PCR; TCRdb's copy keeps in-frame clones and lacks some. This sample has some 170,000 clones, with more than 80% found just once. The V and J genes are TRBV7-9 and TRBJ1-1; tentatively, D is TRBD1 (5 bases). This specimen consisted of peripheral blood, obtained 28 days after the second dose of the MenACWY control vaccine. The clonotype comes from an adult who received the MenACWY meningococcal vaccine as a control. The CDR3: CASSLLRDNTEAFF. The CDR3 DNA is TGTGCCAGCAGCTTACTCAGGGACAACACTGAAGCTTTCTTT.